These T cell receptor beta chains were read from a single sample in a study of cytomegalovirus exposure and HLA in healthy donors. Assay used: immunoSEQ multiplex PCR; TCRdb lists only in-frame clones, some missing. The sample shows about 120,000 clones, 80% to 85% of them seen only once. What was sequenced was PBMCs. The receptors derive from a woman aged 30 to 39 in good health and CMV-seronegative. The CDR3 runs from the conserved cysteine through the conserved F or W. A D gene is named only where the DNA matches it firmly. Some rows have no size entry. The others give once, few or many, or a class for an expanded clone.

TGTGCCAGCAGCACCAGCGGGGACACAGATACGCAGTATTTT	CASSTSGDTDTQYF	.	TRBV7-9	TRBD2	TRBJ2-3
TGTGCCACACGGGTCGGGTCCTGCTCCTACGAGCAGTACTTC	CATRVGSCSYEQYF	.	TRBV7-3	.	TRBJ2-7
TGTGCCAGCAGGCGGCCGGGACAGGGAGGTGAAGCTTTCTTT	CASRRPGQGGEAFF	.	TRBV28	TRBD1	TRBJ1-1
TGTGCCAGCAGCAGAACGGGGAACACTGAAGCTTTCTTT	CASSRTGNTEAFF	.	TRBV5-4	.	TRBJ1-1
TGTGCCAGCAGCTTAACTTGGGACAGGAGCTCCTACGAGCAGTACTTC	CASSLTWDRSSYEQYF	few	TRBV7-2	TRBD1	TRBJ2-7
TGTGCCAGTAGTCCCCGGACTAGCGGGAGGATCCACGAGCAGTACTTC	CASSPRTSGRIHEQYF	.	TRBV19	TRBD2	TRBJ2-7
TGTGCCAGCAGTGAACGGCCCCGGGGGGCCTACGAGCAGTACTTC	CASSERPRGAYEQYF	.	TRBV6-1	TRBD2	TRBJ2-7
TGTGCCAGCAGCGCCACATCAGCGGGAGCGGCCGGGGAGCTGTTTTTT	CASSATSAGAAGELFF	.	TRBV7-2	TRBD2	TRBJ2-2
TGTGCCAGCAGTTCCCACCGGGCAGGGAGGTCGTATCAGCCCCAGCATTTT	CASSSHRAGRSYQPQHF	.	TRBV28	.	TRBJ1-5
TGTGCCAGCAGAACGGGATGGACCGGGGAGCTGTTTTTT	CASRTGWTGELFF	once	TRBV28	.	TRBJ2-2
TGTGCCAGCAGGCGTCAGGGGTTAGAATACGAGCAGTACTTC	CASRRQGLEYEQYF	.	TRBV28	.	TRBJ2-7
TGTGCCAGCAGCCCACACCCTTTAGGTGGGAGGGAAAGCACAGATACGCAGTATTTT	CASSPHPLGGRESTDTQYF	once	TRBV9	TRBD2	TRBJ2-3
TGTGCCAGCAGACCCGCGGGACTCACTGAAGCTTTCTTT	CASRPAGLTEAFF	.	TRBV27	.	TRBJ1-1
TGTGCCAGCAGCTTAGTTCGAGGATCTGGAAACACCATATATTTT	CASSLVRGSGNTIYF	.	TRBV7-2	.	TRBJ1-3
TGTGCCAGCAGCCTGTCTAGCGGGAGGCTCAATGAGCAGTTCTTC	CASSLSSGRLNEQFF	.	TRBV6-5	TRBD2	TRBJ2-1
TGTGCCAGCAGCTTAGTGCCCCTGGCGGACAGGGCTGAGAGTGAAGCTTTCTTT	CASSLVPLADRAESEAFF	.	TRBV7-8	TRBD1	TRBJ1-1
TGTGCCAGCAGCCCTTTGACAGGGCGAGAGACCCAGTACTTC	CASSPLTGRETQYF	.	TRBV14	TRBD1	TRBJ2-5
TGTGCCAGCAGCTTAGGGGGACAGGGAGGGAGCAATCAGCCCCAGCATTTT	CASSLGGQGGSNQPQHF	.	TRBV7-2	TRBD1	TRBJ1-5
TGTGCCAGCAGTCCGGACAGGGGTAGGGACATTCAGTACTTC	CASSPDRGRDIQYF	.	TRBV11-2	TRBD1	TRBJ2-4
TGTGCCAGCAGTCCACAGGGGGAGGGTGAGCAGTTCTTC	CASSPQGEGEQFF	.	TRBV6-5	.	TRBJ2-1
TGCGCCAGCAGCCAAGTGGGACAGAAACATAATGAAAAACTGTTTTTT	CASSQVGQKHNEKLFF	.	TRBV4-3	TRBD1	TRBJ1-4
TGTGCCAGCAGCTTTGTTGACAGGGGGCACGGCACTGAAGCTTTCTTT	CASSFVDRGHGTEAFF	.	TRBV5-6	TRBD1	TRBJ1-1
TGTGCCAGCAGTTCTCCTCCGGGACAGGGCTATGCTAATGAAAAACTGTTTTTT	CASSSPPGQGYANEKLFF	.	TRBV27	TRBD1	TRBJ1-4
TGCGCCAGCAGCCAATCCTCCGGGGGGACCTCTGGGGCCAACGTCCTGACTTTC	CASSQSSGGTSGANVLTF	few	TRBV4-3	TRBD2	TRBJ2-6
TGCGCCAGCAGAAGCCAAGATAGAAGCGGGAGTATCTACGAGCAGTACTTC	CASRSQDRSGSIYEQYF	.	TRBV4-1	TRBD2	TRBJ2-7
TGTGCCAGCAGCTTAGATGTCGCGGGGAGGAATGAGCAGTTCTTC	CASSLDVAGRNEQFF	few	TRBV11-2	.	TRBJ2-1
TGTGCCAGCAGTGGACAGGGGGCCGGGGAGCTGTTTTTT	CASSGQGAGELFF	.	TRBV27	TRBD1	TRBJ2-2
TGTGCCAGCAGCTTGATGCAGGGCCCAGCGGGTTCACCCCTCCACTTT	CASSLMQGPAGSPLHF	few	TRBV5-8	.	TRBJ1-6
TGTGCCAGCAGTTTACGCCCTAGCGTCGGCACAGATACGCAGTATTTT	CASSLRPSVGTDTQYF	.	TRBV27	.	TRBJ2-3
TGTGCCAGCAGTTACGGACAGGGGATGAACACTGAAGCTTTCTTT	CASSYGQGMNTEAFF	once	TRBV7-9	TRBD1	TRBJ1-1
TGTGCCAGCAGTTTGTTTGACAGAGATAATTCACCCCTCCACTTT	CASSLFDRDNSPLHF	.	TRBV28	.	TRBJ1-6
TGTGCCAGTAAGGTGCGGGAGGGCCTAACAGATACGCAGTATTTT	CASKVREGLTDTQYF	.	TRBV19	TRBD2	TRBJ2-3
TGTGCCAGCAGCTATAGAGGCGACTCCTACGAGCAGTACTTC	CASSYRGDSYEQYF	once	TRBV11-2	.	TRBJ2-7
TGTGCCTGCCGACAGGGTTCCTCTGGAAACACCATATATTTT	CACRQGSSGNTIYF	few	TRBV30	TRBD1	TRBJ1-3
TGCGCCAGCAGCTTGGCGATAGCGGGCACAGATACGCAGTATTTT	CASSLAIAGTDTQYF	once	TRBV5-1	.	TRBJ2-3
TGTGCCAGCAGCCTACAGGGTTACGAGCAGTACTTC	CASSLQGYEQYF	.	TRBV7-9	.	TRBJ2-7
TGTGCCAGCAGCTTAGGGCTTCTTTCCTACAATGAGCAGTTCTTC	CASSLGLLSYNEQFF	.	TRBV7-2	.	TRBJ2-1
TGTGCCAGTAGTATTTCAGGGATTCATCAGCCCCAGCATTTT	CASSISGIHQPQHF	.	TRBV19	.	TRBJ1-5
TGTGCCAGCAGCTTGAATTCACTAGCCTCCCGGGAGCTGTTTTTT	CASSLNSLASRELFF	.	TRBV5-4	.	TRBJ2-2
TGTGCCAGTAGTAGTTCTAGCGGGAATGGTGAGCAGTTCTTC	CASSSSSGNGEQFF	.	TRBV19	TRBD2	TRBJ2-1
TGTGCCAGTAGTATTTCAGCGGGAGGGCCTAATGAGCAGTTCTTC	CASSISAGGPNEQFF	.	TRBV19	TRBD2	TRBJ2-1
TGTGCCAGCAGTGAGAGGGTGGGTAACATTCAGTACTTC	CASSERVGNIQYF	.	TRBV25-1	.	TRBJ2-4
TGTGCCAGCAGCAAAAGGAGAGCTAGCGGGAGGGCAGAATTACACTACGAGCAGTACTTC	CASSKRRASGRAELHYEQYF	.	TRBV21-1	.	TRBJ2-7
TGCGCCAGCAGTGGACAGGGTACACAAGAGACCCAGTACTTC	CASSGQGTQETQYF	.	TRBV5-1	TRBD1	TRBJ2-5
TGCGCCAGCAGCCAAGACGGGTTTTACGAGCAGTACTTC	CASSQDGFYEQYF	.	TRBV4-3	.	TRBJ2-7
TGTGCCAGCGACAGGGGGGTTGGGGAAAAACTGTTTTTT	CASDRGVGEKLFF	.	TRBV7-9	TRBD1	TRBJ1-4
TGTGCCAGCAGCAAGAGGGAACTCTTCTCAAATGAGCAGTTCTTC	CASSKRELFSNEQFF	.	TRBV7-2	.	TRBJ2-1
TGTGCCAGCAGTTTAACTAGCGATTCCTACGAGCAGTACTTC	CASSLTSDSYEQYF	.	TRBV27	TRBD2	TRBJ2-7
TGTGCCAGCAGCCAAGATTCCCTTAGCTCCTACGAGCAGTACTTC	CASSQDSLSSYEQYF	.	TRBV4-2	.	TRBJ2-7
TGCGCCAGCAGCCCGGGACAGGGTATTGAAAAACTGTTTTTT	CASSPGQGIEKLFF	.	TRBV5-1	TRBD1	TRBJ1-4
TGTGCCGGGGGACAGGGGGCCGGGGAGCTGTTTTTT	CAGGQGAGELFF	.	TRBV5-4	TRBD1	TRBJ2-2
TGTGCCACCAGCAGGGACAGAAACTATGGCTACACCTTC	CATSRDRNYGYTF	.	TRBV15	.	TRBJ1-2
TGTGCCAGCAGCTCAGACTACGGGCCCTACAATGAGCAGTTCTTC	CASSSDYGPYNEQFF	.	TRBV7-2	.	TRBJ2-1
TGTGCCAGTTACCCGGGACAGGGGGTGGCAGATACACAGTATTTT	CASYPGQGVADTQYF	.	TRBV27	TRBD1	TRBJ2-3
TGTGCCAGCAGCTTTTCCGAGCGGGAGTTAGACAACGAGCAGTACTTC	CASSFSERELDNEQYF	few	TRBV7-2	TRBD2	TRBJ2-7
TGCGCCAGCAGCAGGGGACTAGCGGGAGGGCGCGGCACCGGGGAGCTGTTTTTT	CASSRGLAGGRGTGELFF	.	TRBV5-1	TRBD2	TRBJ2-2
TGTGCCAGCAGCTTGGCTAGTACCTACGAGCAGTACTTC	CASSLASTYEQYF	few	TRBV5-4	.	TRBJ2-7
TGTGCAAGTCGTTGGGACAGGGGCAATCAGCCCCAGCATTTT	CASRWDRGNQPQHF	.	TRBV12-2	.	TRBJ1-5
TGTGCCAGCGGGGGACAGGGGAGAAACACCATATATTTT	CASGGQGRNTIYF	.	TRBV6-1	TRBD1	TRBJ1-3
TGCGCCAGCAGCCAAGGAGAATCCCCGACCTACGAGCAGTACTTC	CASSQGESPTYEQYF	.	TRBV5-1	.	TRBJ2-7